This TCR beta chain stems from a study of post-analysis software for immune sequencing data. Whole-study findings and limits: Patients had higher frequencies than controls of about 5 TRBV segments, including TRBV5-6, TRBV5-1 and TRBV20-1.

About this clonotype: The antigen is unknown.

Prepared TCR beta cDNA libraries contained unique molecular identifiers. TCRdb called the PCR reads again in MiXCR, with one record for every CDR3 protein. Of a few hundred thousand distinct CDR3 sequences in the sample, 30% to 45% were seen once. V lost 6 bases, J lost 10 bases, and 10 bases stayed unmatched. The CDR3 has 16 residues. Germline V gene lookup returns CDR1 LNHDA and CDR2 SQIVND (reference sequence). The sequencing sample was made of blood. The chain employs TRBV19 and TRBJ2-1; 15 bases align to TRBD2. The source of this sequence is a girl aged 10 to 17 with multiple sclerosis. The CDR3 nucleotides are TGTGCCAGTAGCCCATGGACTAGCGGGGGGGCCGGGGAGCAGTTCTTC. This gives the protein CASSPWTSGGAGEQFF.